These 25 T cell receptor beta chains were sequenced from one sample in a study of vaccination effects on CD4 cells after COVID-19. The data were produced by immunoSEQ multiplex PCR, yet TCRdb's version contains in-frame clones alone and is incomplete. This sample has fewer than 25,000 clones, with under 75% found just once. Their antigens are not known. Pools of viral peptides were used by the ViraFEST assay to expand antigen-specific CD4+ T cells ahead of sequencing. It was after 10 days of culture that CD4+ T cells were isolated. None of these healthy vaccinees had been infected with SARS-CoV-2 before vaccination. The sequencing here drew on CD4+ T cells from PBMCs cultured with HCoV-OC43 spike peptides, taken before COVID-19 vaccination. As for subset: HCoV-OC43 spike overlapping peptide pool stimulation. The origin of the receptors is a human donor who received a COVID-19 vaccine.

The chain has TRBV10-3 and TRBJ1-2; a weak D match, TRBD1 (6 bases). The CDR3 loop spans 15 amino acids. CDR1 is ENHRY and CDR2 is SYGVKD in the germline V gene. The V and J ends lost 3 bases and 4 bases respectively, with 15 bases between them. The CDR3 region has the DNA TGTGCCATCAGTGACTCCGGGACACCAATCTATGGCTACACCTTC. Encoded protein: CAISDSGTPIYGYTF.

The CDR3 is CASSLAGAGEQFF. In DNA, the CDR3 is TGTGCCAGCAGTTTAGCCGGGGCAGGGGAGCAGTTCTTC. The V gene is TRBV12-3 or TRBV12-4, the J gene TRBJ2-1, with D tentatively TRBD1 or TRBD2 (5 bases each). The CDR3 loop spans 13 amino acids. Trimming shortened V by 0 bases and J by 10 bases, and 10 bases separated the two germline ends.

In its sample, this clone was seen a few times. The CDR3 DNA follows: TGTGCCTGGAGTTTGAGTGGCGGGGGTAGCACAGATACGCAGTATTTT. It specifies CAWSLSGGGSTDTQYF. The V call is TRBV30, the J call TRBJ2-3; TRBD2 agrees at 7 bases. With 2 bases clipped from V and 0 bases from J, the junction kept 8 bases outside the gene matches. Per the germline V gene, CDR1 is GTSNPN and CDR2 is SVGIG (reference sequence). CDR3 length equals 16 residues.

This rearrangement joins TRBV18 to TRBJ2-1; D is perhaps TRBD1 (5 bases). This CDR3 is 14 amino acids long. V lost 3 bases to trimming and J lost 4 bases, with 10 bases between them. Germline values: CDR1 KGHSH, CDR2 LQKENI. The CDR3 loop reads CASSPSDTYNEQFF. The CDR3 nucleotides read TGTGCCAGCTCACCCTCGGACACGTACAATGAGCAGTTCTTC.

The DNA of the CDR3 is TGTGCCAGCAGCTTTTACAGGGGCTCTGGGGCCAACGTCCTGACTTTC. Translation gives CASSFYRGSGANVLTF. The chain joins TRBV7-2 to TRBJ2-6, with TRBD1 matching 7 bases. V lost 3 bases and J lost 0; bases outside the gene matches: 2. The germline V gene has CDR1 SGHTA and CDR2 FQGNSA. CDR3 length equals 16 residues.

This chain connects TRBV4-1 to TRBJ2-1; possible D gene TRBD2, 5 bases. The CDR3 is 15 amino acids. V was clipped by 0 bases and J by 2 bases, with 8 bases between them. Germline CDR1 MGHRA, CDR2 YSYEKL. The DNA for the CDR3 is TGCGCCAGCAGCCAAGATTCCGGGACCTACAATGAGCAGTTCTTC. Translated: CASSQDSGTYNEQFF.

The J gene is TRBJ1-1, the V gene TRBV6-2 or TRBV6-3; 7 nucleotides match TRBD1. CDR1 MNHEY and CDR2 SVGEGT come from the germline V gene. The CDR3 sequence is 15 residues long. The V segment lost 0 bases and the J segment 1 base; nucleotides outside the gene matches: 2. CDR3 sequence reads: CASSYSTGWNTEAFF. In DNA form, the CDR3 reads TGTGCCAGCAGTTACTCGACAGGGTGGAACACTGAAGCTTTCTTT.

The V call is TRBV27, the J call TRBJ2-2; 8 bases fit TRBD2. V was pared by 7 bases and J by 7 bases, with 8 bases of the junction left unmatched. This CDR3 has 14 amino acids. In germline, CDR1 is MNHEY, CDR2 SMNVEV (reference sequence). Written as DNA, the CDR3 is TGTGCCAGCACCGCGAGCGGGAGCGGCGGGGAGCTGTTTTTT. It specifies CASTASGSGGELFF.

The rearrangement links TRBV7-9 to TRBJ2-7; tentative D call: TRBD2 (6 bases). V was clipped by 5 bases and J by 1 base, with 12 bases between them. The CDR3 sequence is 14 residues long. Germline lookup yields CDR1 SEHNR and CDR2 FQNEAQ (reference sequence). CDR3 DNA sequence: TGTGCCAGCAGCCCGTGGGGGGAATCCTACGAGCAGTACTTC. Protein sequence: CASSPWGESYEQYF.

The chain joins TRBV3-1 (or the pseudogene TRBV3-2) to TRBJ2-3; 12 nucleotides align to TRBD2. The CDR3 has 17 residues. CDR1 and CDR2 (germline): LGHDT, YNNKEL (reference sequence). Unmatched junction bases numbered 6, after V lost 1 base and J lost 4 bases. CDR3 DNA sequence: TGTGCCAGCAGCCAAGGTCTACTAGCGGGGGGAGCAGATACGCAGTATTTT. Translation: CASSQGLLAGGADTQYF.

The rearrangement uses TRBV5-6 and TRBJ2-7, with D possibly matching TRBD2 (6 bases). Trimming shortened V by 5 bases and J by 4 bases, and 19 bases separated the two germline ends. CDR1 and CDR2 (germline): SGHDT, YYEEEE. The CDR3 contains 15 residues. The CDR3 DNA reads TGTGCCAGCAGTACCTCATTGGGTGGGGGGTACGAGCAGTACTTC. Protein: CASSTSLGGGYEQYF.

This sequence joins TRBV5-4 and TRBJ2-3, with D possibly being TRBD2 (5 bases). From germline, CDR1 is SGHNT and CDR2 YYREEE (reference sequence). The CDR3 has 14 residues. Between the trimmed V and J ends, which lost 4 bases and 3 bases, there was a span of 12 bases. For the CDR3, the DNA is TGTGCCAGCAGCCCGCAGACTATAACAGATACGCAGTATTTT. This codes for CASSPQTITDTQYF.

V gene TRBV19 combines with J gene TRBJ1-1; TRBD1 matches 8 bases. The CDR3 runs 13 residues. Germline V CDR1 and CDR2: LNHDA, SQIVND (reference sequence). V gave up 7 bases and J gave up 5 bases; unmatched junction bases: 6. DNA of the CDR3: TGTGCCAGTATTGGACAGGGTGGGACTGAAGCTTTCTTT. It codes for CASIGQGGTEAFF.

The rearrangement uses TRBV6-5 and TRBJ2-7; TRBD1 matches at 7 bases. The germline V gene encodes CDR1 MNHEY and CDR2 SVGAGI. The CDR3 is 15 amino acids. J gave up 0 bases and V 7 bases, and 9 bases lay outside the gene matches. The CDR3 here is CASTQQGSPSYEQYF. CDR3 nucleotide sequence: TGTGCCAGCACCCAACAGGGGTCCCCCTCCTACGAGCAGTACTTC.

This clone was observed a handful of times. This chain's CDR3 is CASSVVSTSEQFF. CDR3 DNA sequence: TGTGCCAGCAGCGTAGTGTCGACTAGTGAGCAGTTCTTC. This sequence joins TRBV9 and TRBJ2-1, with D maybe TRBD2 (6 bases). The CDR3 consists of 13 residues. V lost 0 bases to trimming and J lost 9 bases, with 10 bases between them. The germline V gene has CDR1 SGDLS and CDR2 YYNGEE.

The chain carries TRBV3-1 (or the pseudogene TRBV3-2) and TRBJ2-2, with D perhaps assigned TRBD1 or TRBD2 (5 bases each). The CDR3 spans 17 residues. The V gene lost 2 bases and the J gene lost 5 bases, with 18 bases spanning the gap. The germline V gene has CDR1 LGHDT and CDR2 YNNKEL (reference sequence). CDR3 nucleotides: TGTGCCAGCAGCCAACCTCGGACGGACACGGGGACCGGGGAGCTGTTTTTT. The encoded protein is CASSQPRTDTGTGELFF.

The chain has TRBV3-1 (or the pseudogene TRBV3-2) and TRBJ2-1, with 12 bases identical to TRBD2. Germline-derived CDR1 and CDR2 are LGHDT and YNNKEL (reference sequence). The CDR3 is made up of 16 amino acids. The J segment lost 8 bases and the V segment lost 4 bases, leaving 9 bases of the junction unmatched. The CDR3 DNA reads TGTGCCAGCAGCCGCCTTCTAGCGGGAGGGTTCGATGAGCAGTTCTTC. It specifies CASSRLLAGGFDEQFF.

This clone was recorded a few times. This chain links TRBV27 with TRBJ2-2; TRBD2 aligns across 7 bases. This CDR3 has 14 residues. CDR1 is MNHEY, CDR2 SMNVEV, per germline (reference sequence). Trimming took 4 bases from V and 4 from J; bases not matched to a gene: 3. The CDR3 DNA follows: TGTGCCAGCAGTTGGGGGGGGAGCACCGGGGAGCTGTTTTTT. It yields the protein CASSWGGSTGELFF.

The V gene is TRBV19, the J gene TRBJ2-5, with no clear D. Germline-derived CDR1 and CDR2 are LNHDA and SQIVND (reference sequence). The ends were cut back, 3 bases at V and 0 bases at J, with 5 bases in the middle. The CDR3 has 13 amino acids. CDR3 nucleotides: TGTGCCAGTAGTATCTCAAACCAAGAGACCCAGTACTTC. Amino acids: CASSISNQETQYF.

The chain employs TRBV27 and TRBJ1-2; D gene unclear. The germline V gene encodes CDR1 MNHEY and CDR2 SMNVEV (reference sequence). Trimming stripped 0 bases from V and 4 bases from J, with 6 bases between. The CDR3 totals 13 residues. The CDR3 loop is CASSLSSVYGYTF. DNA for the CDR3: TGTGCCAGCAGTTTATCAAGCGTCTATGGCTACACCTTC.

The rearrangement links TRBV18 to TRBJ2-5, with D tentatively TRBD1 (6 bases). Trimming cost V 3 bases and J 2 bases, with 7 bases left between them. The CDR3 has 13 amino acids. The V gene's germline CDR1 is KGHSH and CDR2 LQKENI. For the CDR3, the DNA is TGTGCCAGCTCACCTGGACAGCAAGAGACCCAGTACTTC. It translates to CASSPGQQETQYF.

This chain connects TRBV2 to TRBJ2-1, with 9 positions matching TRBD1. V dropped 5 bases and J dropped 7; count of bases not matched to a gene: 9. The CDR3 sequence is 15 residues long. Germline CDR1 and CDR2: SNHLY and FYNNEI. The CDR3 reads CASSLDRGWGNEQFF. DNA for the CDR3: TGTGCCAGCAGTCTGGACAGGGGATGGGGGAATGAGCAGTTCTTC.

This chain's CDR3 is CASSLAQGSVVNTEAFF. The CDR3 nucleotides read TGCGCCAGCAGCTTGGCCCAGGGGAGCGTTGTGAACACTGAAGCTTTCTTT. The V and J genes are TRBV5-1 and TRBJ1-1, with D possibly TRBD1 on 6 matching bases. V was cut by 0 bases and J by 0 bases, with 15 bases left in between. CDR3 length: 17 residues. Per the germline V gene, CDR1 is SGHRS and CDR2 is YFSETQ. Full variable domain (outside the CDR3, taken from reference TRBV5-1 and TRBJ1-1): KAGVTQTPRYLIKTRGQQVTLSCSPISGHRSVSWYQQTPGQGLQFLFEYFSETQRNKGNFPGRFSGRQFSNSRSEMNVSTLELGDSALYLCASSLAQGSVVNTEAFFGQGTRLTVV.

The rearrangement uses TRBV11-2 and TRBJ1-2; D not certain. The length of the CDR3 is 13 residues. The ends were cut back, 2 bases at V and 2 bases at J, with 6 bases in the middle. Germline V gene lookup returns CDR1 SGHAT and CDR2 FQNNGV. CDR3 protein: CASSLSTNYGYTF. The CDR3 DNA reads TGTGCCAGCAGCTTATCAACCAACTATGGCTACACCTTC.

The chain is built from TRBV3-1 (or the pseudogene TRBV3-2) and TRBJ2-2; 13 bases are a match to TRBD2. Germline trimming cut 4 bases from V and 2 bases from J; bases unmatched to any gene: 1. This CDR3 is 16 amino acids long. Germline-derived CDR1 and CDR2 are LGHDT and YNNKEL (reference sequence). The CDR3 sequence is CASSRTSGGNTGELFF. The CDR3 nucleotides are TGTGCCAGCAGCCGGACTAGCGGGGGCAACACCGGGGAGCTGTTTTTT.